A single sample gave rise to the 9 T cell receptor beta chains below, sequenced in a study of blood T cells in healthy people across ages. Through a sample-barcoded 5' primer and a J-beta primer mix, a second PCR was run for roughly 6 to 12 cycles. TCRdb ran MiXCR on the 5' RACE reads and lists one entry per CDR3 protein. The sample lists some 920,000 distinct CDR3 sequences, 51% occurring once. Sample: blood. These receptors were collected from a woman in her fifties or sixties in good health.

On this clonotype itself: Being one base from a much bigger clone, this may be a read error. The DNA of the CDR3 is TGTGCCAGCAGTTGCGGCGGGAGAAAGGATACGCAGTATTTT. Translating gives CASSCGGRKDTQYF. The chain employs TRBV27 and TRBJ2-3; 7 bases match TRBD2. V shed 4 bases and J 6 bases; nucleotides not matched to a gene: 7. Germline lookup yields CDR1 MNHEY and CDR2 SMNVEV (reference sequence). The length of the CDR3 is 14 residues.

The V gene is TRBV20-1, the J gene TRBJ2-5, with D perhaps matching TRBD2 (5 bases). Germline loops: CDR1 DFQATT, CDR2 SNEGSKA (reference sequence). The CDR3 spans 13 residues. Deletions cut 2 bases from V and 4 bases from J, with 11 bases between. The CDR3 loop is CSARIVGIETQYF. The DNA for the CDR3 is TGCAGTGCTAGAATCGTCGGGATAGAGACCCAGTACTTC.

The J gene is TRBJ1-4, the V gene TRBV4-1; D not certain. CDR1 is MGHRA, CDR2 YSYEKL, per germline. This CDR3 comprises 18 residues. The germline V and J ends were trimmed by 0 bases and 0 bases, with 14 bases remaining between them. The CDR3 DNA is TGCGCCAGCAGCCAAGAGGTATCAGGCGCAGCAACTAATGAAAAACTGTTTTTT. Protein: CASSQEVSGAATNEKLFF.

This chain uses TRBV4-1 with TRBJ1-5, with TRBD1 as a possible D gene (5 bases). V was cut by 4 bases and J by 9 bases, with 19 bases left in between. The CDR3 runs to 15 residues. Germline V gives CDR1 MGHRA, CDR2 YSYEKL. CDR3 nucleotide sequence: TGCGCCAGCAGCCCGGGACCAGGGCTTTTTTCGCCCCAGCATTTT. Its protein product is CASSPGPGLFSPQHF.

The genes are TRBV4-2 and TRBJ2-4; D gene uncertain. The germline V gene has CDR1 LGHNA and CDR2 YNFKEQ. The length of the CDR3 is 15 residues. V was cut by 0 bases and J by 5 bases, with 11 bases left in between. The CDR3 spells CASSQDGRWENIQYF. The CDR3 region has the DNA TGTGCCAGCAGCCAAGATGGCAGGTGGGAAAACATTCAGTACTTC.

Only a few counts were recorded for this clonotype. The V and J genes are TRBV6-2 or TRBV6-3 and TRBJ2-7; possible D gene TRBD2, 6 bases. Trimming stripped 6 bases from V and 3 bases from J, with 9 bases between. The germline gives CDR1 MNHEY, CDR2 SVGEGT. This CDR3 has 12 amino acids. The CDR3 sequence is CASRRTNYEQYF. The DNA of the CDR3 is TGTGCCAGCAGGCGGACTAACTACGAGCAGTACTTC.

This chain links TRBV3-1 with TRBJ2-7, with D unclear. In germline, CDR1 is LGHDT, CDR2 YNNKEL (reference sequence). The CDR3 totals 15 residues. Deletions cut 3 bases from V and 0 bases from J, with 12 bases between. The CDR3 loop is CASSQGNSLSYEQYF. The DNA for the CDR3 is TGTGCCAGCAGCCAGGGGAATTCCCTCTCCTACGAGCAGTACTTC.

The chain links TRBV12-3 or TRBV12-4 to TRBJ2-1; D call uncertain. V dropped 6 bases and J dropped 3 bases, with 12 bases sitting between them. The CDR3 spans 14 residues. The CDR3 DNA reads as TGTGCCAGCAGGAGTGAAGAAGACTACAATGAGCAGTTCTTC. It is translated as CASRSEEDYNEQFF.

The V and J genes are TRBV5-5 and TRBJ2-1; D is uncertain. Trimming left V 4 bases short and J 0 bases short, with 11 bases between. CDR1 is SGHKS and CDR2 is YYEKEE in the germline V gene (reference sequence). The CDR3 is 15 residues long. The DNA for the CDR3 is TGTGCCAGCAGCGTGTGGGCGAGCTCCTACAATGAGCAGTTCTTC. Its translation is CASSVWASSYNEQFF.